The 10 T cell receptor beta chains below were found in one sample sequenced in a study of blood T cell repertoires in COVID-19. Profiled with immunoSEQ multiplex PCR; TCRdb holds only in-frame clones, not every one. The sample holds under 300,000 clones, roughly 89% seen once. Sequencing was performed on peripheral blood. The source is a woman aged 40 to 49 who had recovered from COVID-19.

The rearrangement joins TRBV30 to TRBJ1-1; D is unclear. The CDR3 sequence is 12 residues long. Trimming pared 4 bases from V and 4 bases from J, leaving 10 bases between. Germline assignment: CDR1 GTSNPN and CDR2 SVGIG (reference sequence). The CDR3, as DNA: TGTGCCTGGACAGGAAAGGTCACTGAAGCTTTCTTT. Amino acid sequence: CAWTGKVTEAFF. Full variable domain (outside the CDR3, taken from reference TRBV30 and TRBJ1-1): SQTIHQWPATLVQPVGSPLSLECTVEGTSNPNLYWYRQAAGRGLQLLFYSVGIGQISSEVPQNLSASRPQDRQFILSSKKLLLSDSGFYLCAWTGKVTEAFFGQGTRLTVV.

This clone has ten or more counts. CDR3 loop: CASSPGSNYGYTF. DNA of the CDR3: TGTGCCAGCAGTCCCGGTTCTAACTATGGCTACACCTTC. The rearrangement links TRBV6-6 to TRBJ1-2; no definite D call. CDR1 and CDR2 from the germline V gene are MNHNY and SVGAGI (reference sequence). This CDR3 spans 13 amino acids. V lost 5 bases to trimming and J lost 0 bases, with 7 bases between them.

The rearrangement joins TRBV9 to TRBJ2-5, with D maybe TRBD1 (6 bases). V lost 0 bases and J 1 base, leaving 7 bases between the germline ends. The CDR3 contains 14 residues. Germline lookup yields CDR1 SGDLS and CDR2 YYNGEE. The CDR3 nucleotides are TGTGCCAGCAGCGTAGGGGGGCTCCAAGAGACCCAGTACTTC. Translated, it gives CASSVGGLQETQYF.

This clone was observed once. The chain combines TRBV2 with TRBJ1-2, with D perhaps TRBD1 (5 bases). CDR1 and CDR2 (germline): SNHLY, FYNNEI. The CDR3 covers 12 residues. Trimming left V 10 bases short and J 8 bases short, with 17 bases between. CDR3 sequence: CATGGWEKGYTF. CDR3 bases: TGTGCCACCGGGGGTTGGGAGAAGGGCTACACCTTC. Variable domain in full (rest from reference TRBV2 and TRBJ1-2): EPEVTQTPSHQVTQMGQEVILRCVPISNHLYFYWYRQILGQKVEFLVSFYNNEISEKSEIFDDQFSVERPDGSNFTLKIRSTKLEDSAMYFCATGGWEKGYTFGSGTRLTVV.

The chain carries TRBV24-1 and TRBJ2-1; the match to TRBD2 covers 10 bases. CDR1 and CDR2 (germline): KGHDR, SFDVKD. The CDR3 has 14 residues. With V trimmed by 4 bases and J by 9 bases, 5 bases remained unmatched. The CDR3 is CATSEERGGREQFF. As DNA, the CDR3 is TGTGCCACCAGTGAGGAGCGGGGGGGCCGTGAGCAGTTCTTC.

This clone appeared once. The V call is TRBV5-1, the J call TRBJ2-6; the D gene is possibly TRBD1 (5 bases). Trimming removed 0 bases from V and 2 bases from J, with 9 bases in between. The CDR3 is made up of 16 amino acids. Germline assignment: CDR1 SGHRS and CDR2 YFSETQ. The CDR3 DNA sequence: TGCGCCAGCAGCTTGGATTTCAGGGCTGGGGCCAACGTCCTGACTTTC. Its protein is CASSLDFRAGANVLTF.

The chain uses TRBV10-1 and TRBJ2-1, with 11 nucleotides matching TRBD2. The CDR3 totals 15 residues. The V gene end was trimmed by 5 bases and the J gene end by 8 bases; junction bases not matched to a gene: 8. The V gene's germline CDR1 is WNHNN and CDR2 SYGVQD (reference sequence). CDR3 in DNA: TGCGCCAGCAGTTTGGGACTAGCGGTGGGCGATGAGCAGTTCTTC. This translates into CASSLGLAVGDEQFF.

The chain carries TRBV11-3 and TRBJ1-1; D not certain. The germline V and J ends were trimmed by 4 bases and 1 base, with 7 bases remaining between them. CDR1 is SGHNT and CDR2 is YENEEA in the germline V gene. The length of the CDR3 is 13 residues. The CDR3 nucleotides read TGTGCCAGCAGCTCGTCGGGGAACACTGAAGCTTTCTTT. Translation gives CASSSSGNTEAFF. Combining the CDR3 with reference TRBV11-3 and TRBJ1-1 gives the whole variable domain EAGVVQSPRYKIIEKKQPVAFWCNPISGHNTLYWYLQNLGQGPELLIRYENEEAVDDSQLPKDRFSAERLKGVDSTLKIQPAELGDSAVYLCASSSSGNTEAFFGQGTRLTVV.

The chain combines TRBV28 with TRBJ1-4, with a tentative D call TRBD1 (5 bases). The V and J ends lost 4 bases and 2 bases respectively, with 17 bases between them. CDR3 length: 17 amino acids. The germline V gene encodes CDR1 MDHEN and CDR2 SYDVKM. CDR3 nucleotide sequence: TGTGCCAGCAGTTCAGGGAAAGGGCACCTGACTAATGAAAAACTGTTTTTT. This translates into CASSSGKGHLTNEKLFF.

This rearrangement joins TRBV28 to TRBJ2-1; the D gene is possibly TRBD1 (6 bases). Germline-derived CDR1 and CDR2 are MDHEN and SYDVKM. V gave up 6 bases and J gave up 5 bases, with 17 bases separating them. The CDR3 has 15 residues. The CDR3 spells CASSQIQGLNNEQFF. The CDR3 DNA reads TGTGCCAGCAGCCAGATACAGGGTCTAAACAATGAGCAGTTCTTC.